These T cell receptor beta chains were read from a single sample in a study of molecular identifiers for immune sequencing clone quantification. Each CDR3 protein gets one entry after TCRdb re-called the PCR reads with MiXCR. The table lists some 91,000 distinct CDR3 sequences, 20% to 25% of them singletons. The sample was naive CD8+ T cells from blood, with Jurkat cell RNA spiked in. The receptors originated from a human donor in good health. Some libraries in this study had Jurkat cell RNA spiked in. CDR3s include the opening cysteine and the closing phenylalanine or tryptophan. Fields, in order: V gene, D gene, J gene, clone size, CDR3 protein, CDR3 DNA. The D gene is left open where the match is weak. Clone size, where shown, is once, few, many, or a class for clones that have expanded.

TRBV7-9	-	TRBJ2-5	few	CASSQGGLAYQETQYF	TGTGCCAGCAGCCAGGGTGGCTTGGCGTACCAAGAGACCCAGTACTTC
TRBV4-1	TRBD1	TRBJ2-1	-	CASSQKMGQTYNEQFF	TGCGCCAGCAGCCAAAAAATGGGACAGACTTACAATGAGCAGTTCTTC
TRBV27	-	TRBJ1-1	few	CASSSGLGLRNTEAFF	TGTGCCAGCAGCTCAGGACTTGGGTTGCGAAACACTGAAGCTTTCTTT
TRBV10-3	-	TRBJ2-7	many	CAISEPGSSYEQYF	TGTGCCATCAGTGAGCCGGGGAGTTCCTACGAGCAGTACTTC
TRBV18	-	TRBJ2-3	many	CASSPARSNPDTQYF	TGTGCCAGCTCACCTGCGAGGAGTAACCCGGATACGCAGTATTTT
TRBV28	-	TRBJ2-7	-	CASSLVTGVPGRHAYEQYF	TGTGCCAGCAGTTTAGTCACCGGGGTACCGGGACGACATGCTTACGAGCAGTACTTC
TRBV25-1	TRBD1	TRBJ2-7	many	CASRRTGTYEQYF	TGTGCCAGCAGAAGGACAGGGACCTACGAGCAGTACTTC
TRBV9	TRBD1	TRBJ2-7	-	CASSAGTGGPREQYF	TGTGCCAGCAGCGCCGGGACAGGGGGCCCGAGGGAGCAGTACTTC
TRBV29-1	TRBD1	TRBJ2-2	many	CSVFGTGGRFTGELFF	TGCAGCGTTTTCGGGACAGGGGGGCGATTCACCGGGGAGCTGTTTTTT
TRBV10-3	-	TRBJ1-2	many	CAISEGSRSGGYTF	TGTGCCATCAGTGAGGGGTCAAGGTCCGGTGGCTACACCTTC
TRBV6-5	TRBD2	TRBJ2-5	many	CASSYSSPSGGLPQYF	TGTGCCAGCAGTTACTCGAGTCCTAGCGGGGGGCTCCCCCAGTACTTC
TRBV13	TRBD2	TRBJ2-1	-	CASSTPGLAGWDEQFF	TGTGCCAGCAGCACGCCGGGACTAGCGGGGTGGGATGAGCAGTTCTTC
TRBV4-3	TRBD1	TRBJ1-6	few	CASSPGQGSSPLHF	TGCGCCAGCAGCCCTGGACAGGGATCTTCACCCCTCCACTTT
TRBV7-2	-	TRBJ1-5	many	CASSPTGGYQPQHF	TGTGCCAGCAGCCCGACGGGTGGTTATCAGCCCCAGCATTTT
TRBV7-9	-	TRBJ1-3	many	CASSLVVQGIGNTIYF	TGTGCCAGCAGCTTAGTCGTTCAGGGGATTGGAAACACCATATATTTT
TRBV6-2/TRBV6-3	TRBD2	TRBJ2-5	many	CASSNPGLATQETQYF	TGTGCCAGCAGTAACCCGGGACTAGCGACCCAAGAGACCCAGTACTTC
TRBV11-2	-	TRBJ2-5	-	CASSLYPDDSQETQYF	TGTGCCAGCAGCTTATATCCCGACGACAGTCAAGAGACCCAGTACTTC
TRBV4-3	TRBD1	TRBJ2-7	many	CASSQRTTGVHEQYF	TGCGCCAGCAGCCAAAGGACCACAGGGGTACACGAGCAGTACTTC